These 10 T cell receptor beta chains came from one sample sequenced in a study of blood T cell repertoires in COVID-19. Here immunoSEQ multiplex PCR was the method, and the copy in TCRdb shows in-frame clones only, minus some. This sample yields 150,000 or so clones, of which approximately 79% are seen a single time; about 3% belongs to the top ten. Sequences were obtained from peripheral blood. These TCRs come from a woman aged 80 or older with acute or convalescent COVID-19.

The chain recombines TRBV9 with TRBJ2-7; no firm D call. The CDR3 is 15 residues long. Germline V gene sequence: CDR1 SGDLS, CDR2 YYNGEE. V lost 4 bases to trimming and J lost 1 base, with 15 bases between them. CDR3 DNA sequence: TGTGCCAGCAGCTTAGGTGGCCAGTTTTCCTACGAGCAGTACTTC. It codes for CASSLGGQFSYEQYF.

V usage is TRBV5-1 and J usage is TRBJ2-3, with 10 bases matching TRBD2. This CDR3 comprises 17 residues. Germline V CDR1 and CDR2: SGHRS, YFSETQ. V shed 2 bases, J shed 1 base, and the junction held 7 bases outside the gene matches. This chain's CDR3 is CASSFRFGTSGTDTQYF. The CDR3 nucleotides are TGCGCCAGCAGCTTTAGGTTCGGGACTAGCGGCACAGATACGCAGTATTTT.

This rearrangement joins TRBV10-3 to TRBJ2-3, with TRBD2 identical over 8 bases. The CDR3 extends over 15 amino acids. Germline CDR1 reads ENHRY; CDR2 reads SYGVKD. The junction had 6 bases not matched to a gene; V was cut back by 5 bases and J by 2 bases. For the CDR3, the DNA is TGTGCCATCAGTAGAAGCGGGAGTCCCACAGATACGCAGTATTTT. Translated, it gives CAISRSGSPTDTQYF.

This clone has more than one count but fewer than ten. CDR3 in amino acids: CASGGSGSHYEQYF. The CDR3 region has the DNA TGCGCCAGCGGGGGTAGCGGGAGTCACTACGAGCAGTACTTC. J is TRBJ2-7 and V is TRBV10-2, with TRBD2 matching over 9 bases. The CDR3 runs to 14 residues. The trim removed 8 bases at V and 3 bases at J, leaving 8 bases unmatched. From germline, CDR1 is WSHSY and CDR2 SAAADI.

This clone appeared a few times. The V call is TRBV27, the J call TRBJ2-7, with D perhaps matching TRBD2 (5 bases). Germline assignment: CDR1 MNHEY and CDR2 SMNVEV (reference sequence). V lost 8 bases, J lost 1 base, and 15 bases lay in between. The CDR3 extends over 14 amino acids. CDR3 DNA sequence: TGTGCCAGCTCGAGCGGACCTGAATCCTACGAGCAGTACTTC. Translation gives CASSSGPESYEQYF.

Of note for this clone: One end of the junction does not line up with germline, which may come from a read error. The chain has TRBV2 and TRBJ2-7, with 12 bases lining up with TRBD2. CDR1 is SNHLY, CDR2 FYNNEI, per germline. The CDR3 length is 17 residues. This CDR3 is CASREGLAGPSWYEQYF. As DNA, the CDR3 is TGTGCCAGCAGGGAAGGACTAGCGGGACCCTCCTGGTACGAGCAGTACTTC.

This clone was seen many times. The chain is built from TRBV9 and TRBJ1-1; D unclear. Trimming removed 2 bases from V and 2 bases from J, with 7 bases in between. The CDR3 extends over 13 amino acids. Germline V gene data show CDR1 as SGDLS and CDR2 as YYNGEE. CDR3 in amino acids: CASSVQTNTEAFF. CDR3 bases: TGTGCCAGCAGCGTCCAGACTAACACTGAAGCTTTCTTT.

The V and J genes are TRBV28 and TRBJ1-1, with D uncertain. Germline values: CDR1 MDHEN, CDR2 SYDVKM. Deletions cut 7 bases from V and 10 bases from J, with 16 bases between. The length of the CDR3 is 12 residues. The CDR3, as DNA: TGTGCCAGCAAGACTGGCGACTACACAGCTTTCTTT. Its translation: CASKTGDYTAFF.

Ten or more counts support this clone. The V gene is TRBV3-1 (or the pseudogene TRBV3-2), the J gene TRBJ1-2, with 7 bases that match TRBD1. The CDR3 is 16 residues long. Unmatched junction bases numbered 13, after V lost 3 bases and J lost 6 bases. CDR1 is LGHDT, CDR2 YNNKEL, per germline (reference sequence). CDR3: CASSHNTGTVMDGYTF. The CDR3, as DNA: TGTGCCAGCAGCCATAACACCGGGACAGTTATGGATGGCTACACCTTC.

The rearrangement uses TRBV7-2 and TRBJ1-1; D unresolved. CDR1 and CDR2 from the germline V gene are SGHTA and FQGNSA. The CDR3 is 15 residues long. V was cut by 2 bases and J by 7 bases, with 17 bases left in between. The DNA of the CDR3 is TGTGCCAGCAGCTTATCCCGCAGGCTCCCTCGTGAAGCTTTCTTT. This codes for CASSLSRRLPREAFF.